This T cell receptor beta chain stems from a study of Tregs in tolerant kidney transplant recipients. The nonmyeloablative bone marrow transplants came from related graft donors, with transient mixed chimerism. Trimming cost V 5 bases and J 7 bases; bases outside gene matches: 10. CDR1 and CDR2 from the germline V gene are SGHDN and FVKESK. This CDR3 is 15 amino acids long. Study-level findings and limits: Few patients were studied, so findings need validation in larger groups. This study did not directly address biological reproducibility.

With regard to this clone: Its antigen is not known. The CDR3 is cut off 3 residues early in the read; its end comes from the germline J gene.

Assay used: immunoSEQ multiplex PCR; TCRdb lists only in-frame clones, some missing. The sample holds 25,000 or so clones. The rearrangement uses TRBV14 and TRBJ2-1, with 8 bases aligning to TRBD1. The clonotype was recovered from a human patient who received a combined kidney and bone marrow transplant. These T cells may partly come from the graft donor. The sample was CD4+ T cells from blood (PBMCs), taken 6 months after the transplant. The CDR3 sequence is CASSYRTGWKNEQFF. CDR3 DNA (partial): TGTGCCAGCAGCTACCGGACAGGGTGGAAAAATGAG. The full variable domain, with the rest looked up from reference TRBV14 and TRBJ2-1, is EAGVTQFPSHSVIEKGQTVTLRCDPISGHDNLYWYRRVMGKEIKFLLHFVKESKQDESGMPNNRFLAERTGGTYSTLKVQPAELEDSGVYFCASSYRTGWKNEQFFGPGTRLTVL.